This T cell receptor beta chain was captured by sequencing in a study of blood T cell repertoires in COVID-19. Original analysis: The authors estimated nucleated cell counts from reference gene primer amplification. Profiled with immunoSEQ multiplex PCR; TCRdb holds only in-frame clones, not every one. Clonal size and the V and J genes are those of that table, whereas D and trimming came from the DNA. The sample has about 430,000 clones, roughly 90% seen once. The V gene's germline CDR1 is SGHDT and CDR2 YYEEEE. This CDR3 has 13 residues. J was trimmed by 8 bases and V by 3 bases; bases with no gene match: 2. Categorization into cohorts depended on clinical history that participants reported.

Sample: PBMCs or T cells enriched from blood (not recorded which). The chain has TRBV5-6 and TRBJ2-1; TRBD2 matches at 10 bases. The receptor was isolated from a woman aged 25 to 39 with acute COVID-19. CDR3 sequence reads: CASSSLAGDEQFF. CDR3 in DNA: TGTGCCAGCAGCTCCCTAGCGGGGGATGAGCAGTTCTTC. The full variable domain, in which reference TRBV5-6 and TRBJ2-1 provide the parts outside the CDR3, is DAGVTQSPTHLIKTRGQQVTLRCSPKSGHDTVSWYQQALGQGPQFIFQYYEEEERQRGNFPDRFSGHQFPNYSSELNVNALLLGDSALYLCASSSLAGDEQFFGPGTRLTVL.